This TCR beta chain derives from a study of blood T cells in healthy people across ages. A J-beta primer mix and a sample-barcoded 5' primer were used in a second PCR of roughly 7 to 12 cycles. Each CDR3 protein gets one entry after TCRdb re-called the 5' RACE reads with MiXCR. The top ten hold around a quarter of the sample, which has just over 800,000 distinct CDR3 sequences, about 62% seen once. The CDR3 contains 17 residues. Trimming took off 4 bases at V and 2 bases at J, with 19 bases between the two ends. In germline, CDR1 is MGHRA, CDR2 YSYEKL. Sequenced material: blood. V and J are TRBV4-1 and TRBJ2-3; D is perhaps TRBD2 (7 bases). This TCR was recovered from a man aged 25-40 years in good health. CDR3 protein: CASSLRRGGSATDTQYF. The CDR3 bases are TGCGCCAGCAGCCTTCGTCGCGGGGGCTCCGCCACAGATACGCAGTATTTT.